This is a list of T cell receptor beta chains from one sample in a study of blood T cell repertoires in COVID-19. Some clones are missing from TCRdb's copy, which holds only in-frame ones; the method was immunoSEQ multiplex PCR. The sample has approximately 250,000 clones; 84% are singletons. The sequenced sample consisted of peripheral blood. The receptors come from a human donor in a cohort sampled during active COVID-19. Each CDR3 is given with its conserved first and last residue. Each record gives: clone size, V gene, D gene, J gene, CDR3 protein, CDR3 DNA. D genes are given only for firm matches. Expanded clones get a size class; other rows say once, few or many, or leave the size out.

clone_size: NA
v_call: TRBV28
d_call: NA
j_call: TRBJ2-1
cdr3_aa: CAISRDSSYNEQFF
cdr3_nt: TGTGCCATCAGCAGGGATAGCTCCTACAATGAGCAGTTCTTC

clone_size: NA
v_call: TRBV11-2
d_call: NA
j_call: TRBJ1-2
cdr3_aa: CASSPFPSGYTF
cdr3_nt: TGTGCCAGCAGCCCTTTTCCGAGTGGCTACACCTTC

clone_size: NA
v_call: TRBV5-1
d_call: TRBD2
j_call: TRBJ2-1
cdr3_aa: CASSHPTGTSVEQFF
cdr3_nt: TGCGCCAGCAGCCACCCCACCGGGACTAGCGTCGAGCAGTTCTTC

clone_size: NA
v_call: TRBV15
d_call: TRBD1
j_call: TRBJ1-1
cdr3_aa: CATSRDTHTGVAFF
cdr3_nt: TGTGCCACCAGCAGAGATACCCATACAGGGGTAGCTTTCTTT

clone_size: NA
v_call: TRBV7-3
d_call: NA
j_call: TRBJ2-3
cdr3_aa: CASSLGRSHTDTQYF
cdr3_nt: TGTGCCAGCAGTCTAGGTCGGAGCCACACAGATACGCAGTATTTT

clone_size: NA
v_call: TRBV11-2
d_call: TRBD2
j_call: TRBJ2-1
cdr3_aa: CASSLGLAALFYNEQFF
cdr3_nt: TGTGCCAGCAGCTTAGGACTAGCGGCTCTCTTCTACAATGAGCAGTTCTTC

clone_size: NA
v_call: TRBV28
d_call: TRBD2
j_call: TRBJ2-7
cdr3_aa: CASSLLSGSHEQYF
cdr3_nt: TGTGCCAGCAGTTTATTAAGCGGGAGTCACGAGCAGTACTTC

clone_size: NA
v_call: TRBV2
d_call: TRBD1
j_call: TRBJ1-1
cdr3_aa: CASGEQGANTEAFF
cdr3_nt: TGTGCCAGCGGGGAACAGGGGGCGAACACTGAAGCTTTCTTT

clone_size: few
v_call: TRBV24-1
d_call: TRBD2
j_call: TRBJ2-3
cdr3_aa: CATSDLRTSGTDTQYF
cdr3_nt: TGTGCCACCAGTGATTTAAGGACTAGCGGCACAGATACGCAGTATTTT

clone_size: NA
v_call: TRBV5-1
d_call: TRBD1
j_call: TRBJ1-1
cdr3_aa: CASSQIRQGDGEAFF
cdr3_nt: TGCGCCAGCAGCCAGATCCGTCAGGGGGATGGTGAAGCTTTCTTT

clone_size: NA
v_call: TRBV6-5
d_call: TRBD1
j_call: TRBJ2-5
cdr3_aa: CASSYGSQGVETQYF
cdr3_nt: TGTGCCAGCAGTTACGGTTCACAGGGGGTGGAGACCCAGTACTTC

clone_size: NA
v_call: TRBV7-6
d_call: TRBD2
j_call: TRBJ2-2
cdr3_aa: CASSRGLAGDTGELFF
cdr3_nt: TGTGCCAGCAGCCGGGGACTAGCGGGGGACACCGGGGAGCTGTTTTTT

clone_size: once
v_call: TRBV19
d_call: NA
j_call: TRBJ1-6
cdr3_aa: CASSIAQAIGSYNSPLHF
cdr3_nt: TGTGCCAGTAGTATAGCACAGGCAATAGGCTCCTATAATTCACCCCTCCACTTT

clone_size: NA
v_call: TRBV11-2
d_call: TRBD2
j_call: TRBJ2-1
cdr3_aa: CASSSVAGASYNEQFF
cdr3_nt: TGTGCCAGCAGCTCCGTAGCGGGAGCCTCCTACAATGAGCAGTTCTTC

clone_size: many
v_call: TRBV19
d_call: NA
j_call: TRBJ1-1
cdr3_aa: CASSIFNSRGAFF
cdr3_nt: TGTGCCAGTAGTATATTTAATAGCCGGGGAGCTTTCTTT

clone_size: NA
v_call: TRBV6-5
d_call: TRBD1
j_call: TRBJ1-1
cdr3_aa: CASERGGTGTEAFF
cdr3_nt: TGTGCCAGCGAACGAGGGGGGACAGGCACTGAAGCTTTCTTT

clone_size: NA
v_call: TRBV12-3/TRBV12-4
d_call: NA
j_call: TRBJ1-5
cdr3_aa: CASSLRGQPQHF
cdr3_nt: TGTGCCAGCAGTTTAAGGGGTCAGCCCCAGCATTTT

clone_size: few
v_call: TRBV7-6
d_call: NA
j_call: TRBJ1-1
cdr3_aa: CASSVQRYTEAFF
cdr3_nt: TGTGCCAGCAGCGTACAGAGATACACTGAAGCTTTCTTT

clone_size: NA
v_call: TRBV28
d_call: NA
j_call: TRBJ1-4
cdr3_aa: CASSLEGTREKLFF
cdr3_nt: TGTGCCAGCAGTTTAGAAGGGACAAGAGAAAAACTGTTTTTT

clone_size: once
v_call: TRBV5-4
d_call: TRBD1
j_call: TRBJ1-5
cdr3_aa: CASSLGQANQPQHF
cdr3_nt: TGTGCCAGCAGCCTGGGACAGGCTAATCAGCCCCAGCATTTT

clone_size: NA
v_call: TRBV28
d_call: NA
j_call: TRBJ2-1
cdr3_aa: CVSSSGLPNNEQFF
cdr3_nt: TGTGTCAGCAGTTCGGGACTGCCAAACAATGAGCAGTTCTTC

clone_size: once
v_call: TRBV21-1
d_call: NA
j_call: TRBJ2-7
cdr3_aa: CASTPGRQTRDEYF
cdr3_nt: TGTGCCAGCACCCCCGGGAGACAGACTAGGGACGAGTACTTC

clone_size: NA
v_call: TRBV3-1/TRBV3-2
d_call: TRBD2
j_call: TRBJ2-1
cdr3_aa: CASSQDSGRAYNEQFF
cdr3_nt: TGTGCCAGCAGCCAAGATTCCGGGAGGGCCTACAATGAGCAGTTCTTC